Detailed here is one T cell receptor beta chain. Its cognate antigen is unknown. The data were obtained in a study of beta chain features in type 1 diabetes. Whole-study results and caveats: TCRB CDR3 length was moderately but significantly reduced in all four CD4+ subsets of Type 1 diabetes patients.

The isolated RNA, all of it, was reverse transcribed, so expressed TCRB transcripts were what got sequenced. Sequencing used immunoSEQ multiplex PCR; TCRdb keeps in-frame clones, though not all of them. The sample includes under 550,000 clones, over 9.5% of them seen just once. CDR3 length: 15 residues. The V end lost 3 bases, the J end lost 8 bases, and 17 bases lay between the germline ends. Germline CDR1 and CDR2: LNHDA and SQIVND (reference sequence). Sequencing was carried out using naive CD4+ T cells from blood. This receptor was identified in a woman between 18 and 29 years old in good health. The chain links TRBV19 to TRBJ2-4, with a weak D call TRBD1 (5 bases). The CDR3 region is CASSMGWTPAYIQYF. The CDR3 DNA follows: TGTGCCAGTAGTATGGGCTGGACACCGGCATACATTCAGTACTTC.